Below, 3 T cell receptor beta chains from the same sample are listed, as sequenced in a study of vaccination effects on CD4 cells after COVID-19. The protocol was immunoSEQ multiplex PCR, while the TCRdb copy is restricted to in-frame clones and leaves out a portion. The table records about 45,000 clones, about 68% of them present only once. Sequencing in the ViraFEST assay came after antigen-specific CD4+ T cells had been expanded with viral peptide pools, which were used to stimulate PBMC. Culture proceeded for more than nine days, and CD4+ T cells were then isolated. By PCR, the person was confirmed to have had SARS-CoV-2 infection between March and December 2020. The antigens these receptors bind are not known. This sample comprised CD4+ T cells from PBMCs cultured with a peptide pool, obtained before COVID-19 vaccination. These receptors came from a human donor who had a prior SARS-CoV-2 infection.

This clone was counted a single time. Here the CDR3 DNA reads TGTGCCAGTAGAGGGAGGGGCTGGGAAAAACTGTTTTTT. The encoded protein is CASRGRGWEKLFF. The chain employs TRBV19 and TRBJ1-4, with D perhaps matching TRBD1 (5 bases). The CDR3 contains 13 residues. Germline V lookup: CDR1 LNHDA, CDR2 SQIVND (reference sequence). V was shortened by 6 bases and J by 8 bases, with 13 bases between the two germline ends.

The genes are TRBV12-3 or TRBV12-4 and TRBJ1-3; D is possibly TRBD1 (5 bases). The CDR3 sequence is 13 residues long. Trimming took 5 bases from V and 4 from J, leaving 9 bases between them. The CDR3 nucleotides read TGTGCCAGCAGTCTGACAGAAGGAAACACCATATATTTT. This sequence encodes CASSLTEGNTIYF.

The genes are TRBV18 and TRBJ1-1; D might be TRBD1 (6 bases). The germline V gene encodes CDR1 KGHSH and CDR2 LQKENI. The CDR3 has 14 amino acids. V was cut by 3 bases and J by 4 bases, with 12 bases left in between. The CDR3 protein is CASSPARGFTEAFF. Here the CDR3 DNA reads TGTGCCAGCTCACCGGCCAGGGGATTCACTGAAGCTTTCTTT.